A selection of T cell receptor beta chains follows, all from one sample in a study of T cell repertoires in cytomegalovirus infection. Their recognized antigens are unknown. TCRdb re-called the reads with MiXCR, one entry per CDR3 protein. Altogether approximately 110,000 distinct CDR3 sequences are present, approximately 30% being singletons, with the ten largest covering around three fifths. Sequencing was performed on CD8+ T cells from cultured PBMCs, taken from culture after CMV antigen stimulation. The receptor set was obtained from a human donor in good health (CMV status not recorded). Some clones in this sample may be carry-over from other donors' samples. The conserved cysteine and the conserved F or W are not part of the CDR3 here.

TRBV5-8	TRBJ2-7	ASSLYFITILAYEQY
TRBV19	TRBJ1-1	ASTLGQQLNTEAF
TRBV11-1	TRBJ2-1	ASSLYSGWGNEQF
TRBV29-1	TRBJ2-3	SVDRISTDTQY
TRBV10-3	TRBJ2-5	AISEGDGETQY
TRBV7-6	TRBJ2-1	ASSLDGYEQF
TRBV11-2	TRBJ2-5	ASSLLLGEETQY
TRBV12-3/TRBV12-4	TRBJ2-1	ASSSLPQNNEQF
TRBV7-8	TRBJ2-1	ASSFERGEWNEQF
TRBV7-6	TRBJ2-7	ASSSSGTSGSSYEQY
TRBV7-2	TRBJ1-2	ASSLELGIMSGYT
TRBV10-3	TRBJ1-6	AISDTRVSYSPLH
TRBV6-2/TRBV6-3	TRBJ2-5	ASRPLGETQY
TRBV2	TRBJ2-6	ASSSTQGLAVSGANVLT
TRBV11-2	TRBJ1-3	ASSLTYRGISSSGNTIY
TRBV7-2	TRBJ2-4	ASSLTGPSAKNIQY
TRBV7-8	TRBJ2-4	ASSDRGIGKNIQY
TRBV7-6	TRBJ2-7	ASSPSGTFTYEQY
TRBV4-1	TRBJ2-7	ASSQGTDTY
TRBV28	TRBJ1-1	ASSWVGGTEAF
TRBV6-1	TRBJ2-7	ASSEAGPTSEQY
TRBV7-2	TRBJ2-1	ASSPPDNEQF
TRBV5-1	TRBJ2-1	ASTPGWTPNNEQF
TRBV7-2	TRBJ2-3	ASSLDNTDTQY
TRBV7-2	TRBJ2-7	ASSSPSTGSYEQY
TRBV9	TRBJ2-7	ASSVEDTYEQY
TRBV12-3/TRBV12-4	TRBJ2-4	ASSLTSESDIQY
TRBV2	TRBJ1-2	ASSEGGSRNYGYT
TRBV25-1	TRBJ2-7	ASSEFFPMEQASSYEQY
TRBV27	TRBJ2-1	ASSLFGNRPYNEQF
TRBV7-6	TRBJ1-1	ASTFEAAGQGEAF
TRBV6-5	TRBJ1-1	ASSSTVGRTEAF
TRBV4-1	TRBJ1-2	ASSQEGRSGYGYT
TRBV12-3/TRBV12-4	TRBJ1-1	ASSHTGARTEAF
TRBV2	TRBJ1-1	ASINQGSVTNTEAF
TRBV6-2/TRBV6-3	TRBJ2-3	ASSFAESVDTQY
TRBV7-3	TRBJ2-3	ASSLTSGGWTDTQY
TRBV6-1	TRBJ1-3	ASSENSGNTIY
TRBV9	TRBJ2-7	ASSVGSGEDREYYEQY
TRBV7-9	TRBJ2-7	ASSLAGSAYEQY
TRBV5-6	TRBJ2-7	ASSLWDLRSYEQY
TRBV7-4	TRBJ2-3	ASSTSFPGTLTDTQY
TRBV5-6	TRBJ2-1	ASSLALGTAYNEQF
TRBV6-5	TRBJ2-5	ASNDGGHLQETQY
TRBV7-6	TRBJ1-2	ASSLAPSDHGYT
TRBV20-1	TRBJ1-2	SAKDRGGYT
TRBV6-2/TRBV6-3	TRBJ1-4	ASNHRHATNEKLF
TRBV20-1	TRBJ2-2	SAAPLMRNTGELF
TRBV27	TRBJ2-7	ASSVVGGISSYEQY
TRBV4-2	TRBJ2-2	ASSQATLNSPGELF
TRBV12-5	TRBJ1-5	ASTPQNSNQPQH
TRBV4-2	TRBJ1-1	ASSWTQGNTEAF
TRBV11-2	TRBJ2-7	ASSLEFEFLRGHTYEQY
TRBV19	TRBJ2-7	ASSSAGDRAYEQY
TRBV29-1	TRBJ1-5	SVDSGFGQPQH
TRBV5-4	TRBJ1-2	ASSPRTGDNYGYT
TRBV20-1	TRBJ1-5	SARPAGGGNQPQH